This T cell receptor beta chain was obtained from a study of blood T cell repertoires in COVID-19. Whole-study context: Sites across the United States, Italy and Spain contributed samples from acute and convalescent COVID-19. T cells, B-cell-depleted T cells, or PBMCs supplied cDNA or gDNA.

Original handling: Estimated nucleated cell counts came from reference gene primer amplification. Only in-frame clones appear in the TCRdb table, and some are missing; sequencing was by immunoSEQ multiplex PCR. The V and J calls and clone size were taken over from that table, and D and trimming were inferred from the DNA. The sample consists of about 35,000 clones, less than 80% of them appearing once. The germline V gene has CDR1 SGHRS and CDR2 YFSETQ. This CDR3 is built from 12 residues. Trimming pared 0 bases from V and 10 bases from J, leaving 5 bases between. This TCR was sampled from a man aged 80 or over with acute or convalescent COVID-19. Specimen: peripheral blood. The J gene is TRBJ1-6, the V gene TRBV5-1; D not resolved. The CDR3 loop reads CASSLGESPLHF. Written as DNA, the CDR3 is TGCGCCAGCAGCTTGGGGGAGTCACCCCTCCACTTT.